The 3 T cell receptor beta chains presented below share a single source sample, sequenced in a study of T cell responses to AZD1222 COVID-19 vaccine. Profiled with immunoSEQ multiplex PCR; TCRdb holds only in-frame clones, not every one. The data show 200,000 or so clones, with roughly 93% seen just once and roughly 9.2% held by the top ten. Sequenced material: peripheral blood, taken on day 0 of AZD1222 vaccination. Receptor source: an adult in good health.

The chain is built from TRBV3-1 (or the pseudogene TRBV3-2) and TRBJ1-6, with a possible D match to TRBD1 (5 bases). The V gene's germline CDR1 is LGHDT and CDR2 YNNKEL (reference sequence). There are 14 residues in the CDR3. V was clipped by 6 bases and J by 10 bases, with 16 bases between them. For the CDR3, the DNA is TGTGCCAGCAGGGGCCAGAGGGGTGGATCACCCCTCCACTTT. This encodes CASRGQRGGSPLHF.

The chain has TRBV27 and TRBJ2-2; 7 nucleotides align to TRBD2. Per germline, CDR1 MNHEY and CDR2 SMNVEV (reference sequence). V was pared by 1 base and J by 3 bases, with 11 bases of the junction left unmatched. CDR3 length equals 18 residues. In nucleotides, the CDR3 is TGTGCCAGCAGTTTATTTTCCTGGCGGGAGTCCCACACCGGGGAGCTGTTTTTT. It is translated as CASSLFSWRESHTGELFF.

The chain couples TRBV6-5 to TRBJ2-2; possibly TRBD1 for D (5 bases). This CDR3 is 16 amino acids long. Germline V gene lookup returns CDR1 MNHEY and CDR2 SVGAGI. Trimming took off 0 bases at V and 5 bases at J, with 13 bases between the two ends. Written as DNA, the CDR3 is TGTGCCAGCAGTTACTCGATGGGGCCGTGGACCGGGGAGCTGTTTTTT. Its protein product is CASSYSMGPWTGELFF.